This T cell receptor beta chain is from a study of blood T cell repertoires in COVID-19. Study details: The analysed material was cDNA or gDNA that came from T cells, B-cell-depleted T cells, or PBMCs.

Profiled with immunoSEQ multiplex PCR; TCRdb holds only in-frame clones, not every one. Of roughly 150,000 clones in the sample, more than 80% were seen once. Germline V gene data show CDR1 as MNHEY and CDR2 as SVGEGT. The CDR3 covers 15 residues. V was clipped by 2 bases and J by 4 bases; unmatched bases: 8. Sequencing was performed on peripheral blood. The chain recombines TRBV6-2 or TRBV6-3 with TRBJ2-7; 7 bases line up with TRBD1. This sequence originates from a man aged 18-30 years with COVID-19, enrolled during active disease. As DNA, the CDR3 is TGTGCCAGCAGTTACACTCCGGGACAGCCTTACGAGCAGTACTTC. This translates into CASSYTPGQPYEQYF.